This T cell receptor (beta chain) is drawn from a study of blood T cell repertoires in COVID-19. Produced via immunoSEQ multiplex PCR; TCRdb's table is partial and in-frame only. The sample comprises under 200,000 clones, roughly 85% of which are singletons, and roughly a fifth rests with the top ten. Germline V gene sequence: CDR1 MNHNY, CDR2 SVGAGI (reference sequence). V was shortened by 6 bases and J by 3 bases, with 4 bases between the two germline ends. CDR3 size: 11 residues. The genes are TRBV6-6 and TRBJ2-3; D gene ambiguous. Sequencing input: peripheral blood. The sequence was collected from a man aged 55 to 70 with active or convalescent COVID-19. The CDR3 sequence is CASSHTDTQYF. CDR3 coding DNA: TGTGCCAGCAGCCATACAGATACGCAGTATTTT.